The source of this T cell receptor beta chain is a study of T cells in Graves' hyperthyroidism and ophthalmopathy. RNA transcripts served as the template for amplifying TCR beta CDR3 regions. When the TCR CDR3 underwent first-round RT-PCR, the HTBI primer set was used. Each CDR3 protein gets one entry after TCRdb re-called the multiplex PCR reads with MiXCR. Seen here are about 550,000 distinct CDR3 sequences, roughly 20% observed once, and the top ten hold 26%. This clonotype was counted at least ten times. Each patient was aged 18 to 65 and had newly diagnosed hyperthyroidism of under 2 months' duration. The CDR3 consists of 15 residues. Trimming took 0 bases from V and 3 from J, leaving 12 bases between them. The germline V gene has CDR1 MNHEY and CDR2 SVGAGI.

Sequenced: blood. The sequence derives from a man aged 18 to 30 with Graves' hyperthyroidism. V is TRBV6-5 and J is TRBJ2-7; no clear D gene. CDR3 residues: CASSYSYSEVYEQYF. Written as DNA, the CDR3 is TGTGCCAGCAGTTACTCGTACAGCGAGGTCTACGAGCAGTACTTC.